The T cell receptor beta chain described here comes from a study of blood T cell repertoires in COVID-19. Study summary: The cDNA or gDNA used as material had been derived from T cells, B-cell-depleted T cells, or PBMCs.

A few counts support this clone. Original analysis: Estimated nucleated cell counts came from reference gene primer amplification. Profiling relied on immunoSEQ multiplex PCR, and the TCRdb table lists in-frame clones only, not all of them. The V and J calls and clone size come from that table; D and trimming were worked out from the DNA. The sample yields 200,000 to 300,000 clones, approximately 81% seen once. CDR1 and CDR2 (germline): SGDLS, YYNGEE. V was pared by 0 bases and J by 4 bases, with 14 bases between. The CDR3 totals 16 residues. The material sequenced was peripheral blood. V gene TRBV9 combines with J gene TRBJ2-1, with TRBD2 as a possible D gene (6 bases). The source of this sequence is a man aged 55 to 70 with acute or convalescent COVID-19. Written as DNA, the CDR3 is TGTGCCAGCAGCGTAGTCGGGGACTCGGAGTACAATGAGCAGTTCTTC. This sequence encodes CASSVVGDSEYNEQFF.